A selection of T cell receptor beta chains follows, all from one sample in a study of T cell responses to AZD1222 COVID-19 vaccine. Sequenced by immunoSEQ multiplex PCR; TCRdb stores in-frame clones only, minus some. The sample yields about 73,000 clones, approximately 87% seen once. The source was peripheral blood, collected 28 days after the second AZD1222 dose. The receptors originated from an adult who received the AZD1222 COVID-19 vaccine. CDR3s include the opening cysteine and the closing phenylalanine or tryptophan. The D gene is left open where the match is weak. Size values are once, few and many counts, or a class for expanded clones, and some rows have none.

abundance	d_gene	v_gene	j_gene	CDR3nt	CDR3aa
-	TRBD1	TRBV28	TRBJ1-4	TGTGCCAGCAGTTTGCCACAGGGGCGGGAAAAACTGTTTTTT	CASSLPQGREKLFF
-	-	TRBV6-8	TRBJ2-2	TGTGCCAGCAGTTTTTCGGCAGGGGAATCCGGGGAGCTGTTTTTT	CASSFSAGESGELFF
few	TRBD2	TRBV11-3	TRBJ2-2	TGTGCCAGCAGCCCTTGGACTAGCGGGGGCGCATCGAACACCGGGGAGCTGTTTTTT	CASSPWTSGGASNTGELFF
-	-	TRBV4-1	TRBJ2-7	TGCGCCAGCAGCCTAGGGCAGGGCTACGAGCAGTACTTC	CASSLGQGYEQYF
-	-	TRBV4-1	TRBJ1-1	TGCGCCAGCAGCCAAGCCCCGGGAATGAACACTGAAGCTTTCTTT	CASSQAPGMNTEAFF
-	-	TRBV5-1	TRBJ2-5	TGCGCCAGCAGCGTAGGGCGTGGGGAGACCCAGTACTTC	CASSVGRGETQYF
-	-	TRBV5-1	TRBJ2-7	TGCGCCAGCAGCTTGCAAGCAGCTCTCGAGGAGCAGTACTTC	CASSLQAALEEQYF
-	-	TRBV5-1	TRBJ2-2	TGCGCCAGCAGCCCCAGGGTACTGAACACCGGGGAGCTGTTTTTT	CASSPRVLNTGELFF
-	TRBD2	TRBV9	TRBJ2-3	TGTGCCAGCAGCGTAGCAGCGGGGAAGGGCCAAGATACGCAGTATTTT	CASSVAAGKGQDTQYF
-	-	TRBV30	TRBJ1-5	TGTGCCTGGAGTGTAAAGACGGCTCAGCCCCAGCATTTT	CAWSVKTAQPQHF
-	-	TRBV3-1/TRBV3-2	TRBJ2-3	TGTGCCAGCAGCCAAGGGACAGCTATTAACACAGATACGCAGTATTTT	CASSQGTAINTDTQYF
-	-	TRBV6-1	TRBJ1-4	TGTGCCAGCGGGGAAGTAACGGGAAAACTGTTTTTT	CASGEVTGKLFF
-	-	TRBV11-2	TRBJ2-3	TGTGCCAGCAGCTTGACGACTTCTACGCAGTATTTT	CASSLTTSTQYF
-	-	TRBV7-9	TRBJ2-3	TGTGCCAGCAGCGCCGGAGGGTGGGATACGCAGTATTTT	CASSAGGWDTQYF
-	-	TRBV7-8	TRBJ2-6	TGTGCCAGCAGCCCGTCCGCCCTCTGGGCCAACGTCCTGACTTTC	CASSPSALWANVLTF
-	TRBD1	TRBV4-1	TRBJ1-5	TGCGCCAGCAGCCGGTTGGGACAGGGTCTGGGCAATCAGCCCCAGCATTTT	CASSRLGQGLGNQPQHF
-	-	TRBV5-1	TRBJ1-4	TGCGCCAGCAGCTTGTACAGCGGAGGCGAAAAACTGTTTTTT	CASSLYSGGEKLFF
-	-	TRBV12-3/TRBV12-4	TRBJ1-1	TGTGCCAGCAGTTTCGGGAGCACTGAAGCTTTCTTT	CASSFGSTEAFF
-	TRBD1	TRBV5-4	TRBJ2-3	TGTGCCAGCTCGACAGGGGATTCAACAGATACGCAGTATTTT	CASSTGDSTDTQYF
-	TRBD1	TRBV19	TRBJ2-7	TGTGCCAGTAGTAACCCCGGACAGGGGTACGAGCAGTACTTC	CASSNPGQGYEQYF
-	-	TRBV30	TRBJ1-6	TGTGCCTGGAGTGTCTCGGGGGCTTTCCCTAATTCACCCCTCCACTTT	CAWSVSGAFPNSPLHF
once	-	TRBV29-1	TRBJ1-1	TGCAGCGGTACCGAGGGGAAAAAGGTTACTGAAGCTTTCTTT	CSGTEGKKVTEAFF
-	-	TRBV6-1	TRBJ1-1	TGTGCCAGCAGCGACATCAGGGACACTGAAGCTTTCTTT	CASSDIRDTEAFF
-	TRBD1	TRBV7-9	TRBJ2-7	TGTGCCAGCAGCTTACGACAGGGGGCCTACGAGCAGTACTTC	CASSLRQGAYEQYF
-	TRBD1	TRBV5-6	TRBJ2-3	TGTGCCAGCAGCGGCCCTCGGGACAGGGGCACAGATACGCAGTATTTT	CASSGPRDRGTDTQYF
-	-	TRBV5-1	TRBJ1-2	TGCGCCAGCAGTCACGGGTCGAACTATGGCTACACCTTC	CASSHGSNYGYTF
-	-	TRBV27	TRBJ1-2	TGTGCCAGCAGTTTTGGGGGAATAGGAAATGGCTACACCTTC	CASSFGGIGNGYTF
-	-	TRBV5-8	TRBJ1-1	TGTGCCAGGAGAACAGGGTCCACTGAAGCTTTCTTT	CARRTGSTEAFF
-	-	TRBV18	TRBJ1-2	TGTGCCAGCTCACCACAGGGTTCTAACTATGGCTACACCTTC	CASSPQGSNYGYTF
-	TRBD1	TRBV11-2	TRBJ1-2	TGTGCCAGCAGCTTCAATCCAGGGGGCCAGGGGAATGGCTACACCTTC	CASSFNPGGQGNGYTF
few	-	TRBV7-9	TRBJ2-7	TGTGCCAGCAGCGCGGACAGCCGCGAGCAGTACTTC	CASSADSREQYF
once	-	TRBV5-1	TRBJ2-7	TGCGCCAGCAGCTTGGTGACCCAGGGGAGCGAGCAGTACTTC	CASSLVTQGSEQYF
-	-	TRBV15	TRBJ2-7	TGTGCCACCAGCAGATATCACGGGGGGCCAAGCTCCTACGAGCAGTACTTC	CATSRYHGGPSSYEQYF
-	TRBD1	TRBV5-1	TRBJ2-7	TGCGCCAGCAGGGCCGGGACAGGGGGCGTAGAGCAGTACTTC	CASRAGTGGVEQYF
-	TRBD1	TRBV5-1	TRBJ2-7	TGCGCCAGCAGCTCGGGACAGGGGTCCCCTCAGGAGCAGTACTTC	CASSSGQGSPQEQYF
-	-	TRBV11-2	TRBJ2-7	TGTGCCAGCAGCGGACCCGGGTCCAGGGGTTCCTACGAGCAGTACTTC	CASSGPGSRGSYEQYF
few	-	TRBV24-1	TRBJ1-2	TGTGCCACCAGTGATCGAGGAATCTATGGCTACACCTTC	CATSDRGIYGYTF
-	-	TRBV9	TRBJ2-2	TGTGCCAGCAGCGTACGGGGTAACACCGGGGAGCTGTTTTTT	CASSVRGNTGELFF